A selection of T cell receptor beta chains follows, all from one sample in a study of technical replicates of blood from four donors. Data came from immunoSEQ multiplex PCR; TCRdb stores just in-frame clones and leaves some out. The sample yields 80,000 or so clones, roughly four fifths seen once. Sample: PBMCs. The receptors come from a human donor in good health. Some clones in this sample may be carry-over from other donors' samples. Both conserved end residues are part of each CDR3. A D gene is named only where the DNA matches it firmly. Part of the rows lack a size; the others show once, few, many or a class for expanded clones.

j_call | d_call | v_call | clone_size | cdr3_aa | cdr3_nt
TRBJ2-3 | . | TRBV10-3 | . | CAISRGQVVADTQYF | TGTGCCATCAGTAGAGGGCAAGTTGTTGCAGATACGCAGTATTTT
TRBJ1-2 | TRBD1 | TRBV4-1 | . | CASSQGTGEGHGYTF | TGCGCCAGCAGCCAAGGGACAGGGGAAGGTCATGGCTACACCTTC
TRBJ2-5 | TRBD1 | TRBV4-2 | . | CASSQETPGQAPQYF | TGTGCCAGCAGCCAAGAGACCCCGGGACAGGCCCCCCAGTACTTC
TRBJ2-1 | . | TRBV9 | . | CASSRGSNYNEQFF | TGTGCCAGTAGTAGGGGTTCCAACTACAATGAGCAGTTCTTC
TRBJ1-2 | TRBD1 | TRBV5-1 | . | CASSLGTGPAGYTF | TGCGCCAGCAGCTTGGGGACAGGACCCGCTGGCTACACCTTC
TRBJ1-2 | . | TRBV28 | . | CASYRGGTVRGYGYTF | TGTGCCAGCTATAGGGGGGGGACCGTAAGGGGGTATGGCTACACCTTC
TRBJ1-5 | TRBD1 | TRBV16 | . | CASNGVKQGNQPQHF | TGTGCCAGCAACGGGGTTAAACAGGGGAATCAGCCCCAGCATTTT
TRBJ1-4 | . | TRBV14 | . | CASSRSGTTLGKLFF | TGTGCCAGCAGCCGATCCGGGACAACCCTAGGAAAACTGTTTTTT
TRBJ1-6 | . | TRBV28 | . | CASSLGGGAYNSPLHF | TGTGCCAGCAGTTTGGGTGGCGGAGCCTATAATTCACCCCTCCACTTT
TRBJ2-3 | TRBD2 | TRBV29-1 | . | CSVESSSGRDTQYF | TGCAGCGTTGAGTCCTCTAGCGGGAGGGATACGCAGTATTTT
TRBJ2-2 | TRBD1 | TRBV27 | . | CASTPDRDRTGELFF | TGTGCCAGCACTCCGGACCGGGACAGGACCGGGGAGCTGTTTTTT
TRBJ1-2 | . | TRBV5-1 | . | CASSSLTALGGYTF | TGCGCCAGCAGCAGCCTGACAGCTCTCGGTGGCTACACCTTC
TRBJ1-5 | TRBD1 | TRBV10-3 | . | CAISRDRDGQPQHF | TGTGCCATCAGCCGGGACAGGGACGGTCAGCCCCAGCATTTT
TRBJ2-7 | TRBD2 | TRBV4-3 | . | CASSQDRGEGPEQYF | TGCGCCAGCAGCCAAGATCGTGGGGAGGGGCCCGAGCAGTACTTC
TRBJ2-3 | . | TRBV7-2 | . | CASSPRTDTQYF | TGTGCCAGCAGCCCGAGGACAGATACGCAGTATTTT
TRBJ1-2 | TRBD1 | TRBV18 | . | CASSLSGTALGYGYTF | TGTGCCAGCTCACTCTCCGGGACAGCCCTAGGCTATGGCTACACCTTC
TRBJ1-4 | . | TRBV15 | . | CATSNSNNEKLFF | TGTGCCACCAGCAACAGCAATAATGAAAAACTGTTTTTT
TRBJ2-2 | . | TRBV28 | few | CASSMRARRARNTGELFF | TGTGCCAGCAGCATGAGGGCTAGACGGGCGCGGAACACCGGGGAGCTGTTTTTT
TRBJ2-5 | . | TRBV9 | . | CASSVGGGSRETQYF | TGTGCCAGCAGCGTAGGTGGAGGTAGTAGGGAGACCCAGTACTTC
TRBJ1-5 | . | TRBV19 | . | CASSNLFSNQPQHF | TGTGCCAGTAGTAATTTATTTAGCAATCAGCCCCAGCATTTT
TRBJ1-5 | . | TRBV5-4 | . | CASSLDGNQPQHF | TGTGCCAGCAGCTTGGACGGGAATCAGCCCCAGCATTTT
TRBJ1-6 | TRBD1 | TRBV5-1 | . | CASSLGPGQATYSPLHF | TGCGCCAGCAGCCTCGGACCGGGACAGGCTACCTATTCACCCCTCCACTTT
TRBJ1-2 | . | TRBV29-1 | many | CSVEQGGSYGYTF | TGCAGCGTTGAGCAGGGCGGGAGCTATGGCTACACCTTC
TRBJ1-3 | . | TRBV9 | few | CASSVDYSSGNTIYF | TGTGCCAGCAGCGTAGATTACAGCTCTGGAAACACCATATATTTT
TRBJ2-1 | TRBD2 | TRBV7-2 | . | CASSLMEYGSGGGEQFF | TGTGCCAGCAGCTTAATGGAGTATGGTAGCGGGGGGGGAGAGCAGTTCTTC
TRBJ2-3 | . | TRBV14 | once | CASSQDGASSTDTQYF | TGTGCCAGCAGCCAAGATGGTGCGTCTAGCACAGATACGCAGTATTTT
TRBJ2-3 | TRBD2 | TRBV15 | . | CATSRGSSGTVDTQYF | TGTGCCACCAGCAGAGGGAGTAGCGGGACGGTGGATACGCAGTATTTT
TRBJ1-5 | . | TRBV6-6 | . | CASTPRSHQPQHF | TGTGCCAGCACCCCACGGAGCCATCAGCCCCAGCATTTT
TRBJ2-5 | TRBD2 | TRBV6-6 | once | CASSPQRGNKETQYF | TGTGCCAGCAGCCCTCAGCGGGGAAACAAAGAGACCCAGTACTTC
TRBJ1-1 | . | TRBV29-1 | . | CSVIEMPGGGWNTEAFF | TGCAGCGTTATTGAAATGCCCGGGGGGGGGTGGAACACTGAAGCTTTCTTT
TRBJ2-7 | . | TRBV19 | . | CASSDSSLSYEQYF | TGTGCCAGTAGTGACAGCAGTCTCTCCTACGAGCAGTACTTC
TRBJ2-3 | . | TRBV7-9 | . | CASTLPPDTQYF | TGTGCCAGCACCCTACCCCCAGATACGCAGTATTTT
TRBJ2-7 | . | TRBV7-9 | . | CASSLISSYEQYF | TGTGCCAGCAGCTTAATTAGCTCCTACGAGCAGTACTTC
TRBJ2-7 | . | TRBV25-1 | . | CASSGQALYEQYF | TGTGCCAGCAGTGGACAAGCCTTGTACGAGCAGTACTTC
TRBJ1-6 | . | TRBV6-1 | . | CASSEVGARNSPLHF | TGTGCCAGCAGTGAGGTGGGGGCGCGAAATTCACCCCTCCACTTT
TRBJ2-1 | TRBD2 | TRBV11-2 | . | CASSYAGGLNEQFF | TGTGCCAGCAGTTATGCGGGGGGGCTCAATGAGCAGTTCTTC
TRBJ1-2 | . | TRBV18 | . | CASSEADRPNYGYTF | TGTGCCAGCTCGGAAGCGGACAGACCAAACTATGGCTACACCTTC
TRBJ2-7 | TRBD2 | TRBV27 | . | CASSLSRLAGRREQYF | TGTGCCAGCAGTTTATCGAGACTAGCGGGACGGCGCGAGCAGTACTTC
TRBJ2-7 | . | TRBV7-3 | . | CASSFGGANEQYF | TGTGCCAGCAGCTTCGGGGGAGCCAACGAGCAGTACTTC
TRBJ2-6 | . | TRBV7-6 | . | CASSLRTGGGSGANVLTF | TGTGCCAGCAGCTTAAGAACAGGGGGGGGCTCTGGGGCCAACGTCCTGACTTTC
TRBJ2-7 | . | TRBV5-6 | . | CASRAGVSYEQYF | TGTGCCAGCAGGGCCGGGGTGTCCTACGAGCAGTACTTC